This note documents a single TCR beta chain sequence. Its specificity is not known. The study recruited healthy Caucasian donors from Russia who were aged about 6 to 95. The source of the sample is a study of blood T cells in healthy people across ages. Notes on the study in general: CMV status of donors was unknown, possibly confounding expanded clonotype changes. TCR beta diversity per million T cells fell roughly linearly with age.

The use of a sample-barcoded 5' primer and a J-beta primer mix characterized a second PCR of roughly 6 to 11 cycles. A template-switch adaptor with 12 random nucleotides tagged each cDNA molecule. TCRdb fed the 5' RACE reads into MiXCR, producing one record per CDR3 protein. Among around 1,800,000 distinct CDR3 sequences listed, 35% to 50% were seen once. Looked up from germline, CDR1 is SGHDT and CDR2 is YYEEEE. The CDR3 is 14 residues long. The V gene lost 1 base and the J gene lost 4 bases, with 12 bases spanning the gap. The rearrangement links TRBV5-6 to TRBJ2-7, with D possibly being TRBD2 (5 bases). The receptor's source is a human donor in good health. Sequenced input: blood. The CDR3 coding sequence is TGTGCCAGCAGCTTGATTCGGAGAGGGTACGAGCAGTACTTC. Translating it yields CASSLIRRGYEQYF.